The 30 T cell receptor beta chains listed next were all sequenced from one sample in a study of T cell changes during pregnancy in multiple sclerosis. Produced via immunoSEQ multiplex PCR; TCRdb's table is partial and in-frame only. The sample has around 78,000 clones; 90% to 95% are singletons. The source material was peripheral blood, sampled in the second trimester of pregnancy. These receptors were collected from a female donor with multiple sclerosis, enrolled in a pregnancy study.

V is TRBV5-6 and J is TRBJ1-1, with D unclear. The germline gives CDR1 SGHDT, CDR2 YYEEEE. Deletions cut 2 bases from V and 0 bases from J, with 17 bases between. This CDR3 region has 17 residues. This CDR3 reads CASSFSRRYLVNTEAFF. The CDR3 bases are TGTGCCAGCAGCTTTAGCAGGAGGTACTTAGTGAACACTGAAGCTTTCTTT.

The rearrangement joins TRBV5-6 to TRBJ2-4, with 9 bases that match TRBD1. This CDR3 has 12 residues. The V gene end was trimmed by 2 bases and the J gene end by 9 bases; junction bases not matched to a gene: 0. CDR1 is SGHDT, CDR2 YYEEEE, per germline. Here the CDR3 reads CASSLQGAIQYF. CDR3 coding DNA: TGTGCCAGCAGCTTACAGGGGGCCATTCAGTACTTC. Full variable domain (rest looked up from reference TRBV5-6 and TRBJ2-4): DAGVTQSPTHLIKTRGQQVTLRCSPKSGHDTVSWYQQALGQGPQFIFQYYEEEERQRGNFPDRFSGHQFPNYSSELNVNALLLGDSALYLCASSLQGAIQYFGAGTRLSVL.

The V call is TRBV11-2, the J call TRBJ2-5; 7 bases line up with TRBD1. The germline gives CDR1 SGHAT, CDR2 FQNNGV. Trimming cost V 5 bases and J 5 bases; bases outside gene matches: 8. The CDR3 is 14 amino acids. As DNA, the CDR3 is TGTGCCAGCAGCCCCAAGTCGGACAGGGAGACCCAGTACTTC. It yields the protein CASSPKSDRETQYF. Looking up the rest from reference TRBV11-2 and TRBJ2-5 gives the full variable domain: EAGVAQSPRYKIIEKRQSVAFWCNPISGHATLYWYQQILGQGPKLLIQFQNNGVVDDSQLPKDRFSAERLKGVDSTLKIQPAKLEDSAVYLCASSPKSDRETQYFGPGTRLLVL.

This chain uses TRBV5-8 with TRBJ1-1, with 12 bases lining up with TRBD1. V was clipped by 4 bases and J by 4 bases; unmatched bases: 8. The germline CDR1 and CDR2 sequences are SGHTS and YDEGEE. This CDR3 is 16 amino acids long. CDR3 nucleotides: TGTGCCAGCAGCCCGGGACAGGGGGCGGTCGGCACTGAAGCTTTCTTT. It translates to CASSPGQGAVGTEAFF.

The chain joins TRBV11-3 to TRBJ2-1, with D unresolved. The V end was cut by 3 bases, the J end by 7 bases, with 16 bases between. This CDR3 has 15 amino acids. Germline V lookup: CDR1 SGHNT, CDR2 YENEEA. The CDR3 loop is CASSLSVHTENEQFF. CDR3 sequence (DNA): TGTGCCAGCAGCTTGTCGGTCCACACAGAGAATGAGCAGTTCTTC.

This chain connects TRBV16 to TRBJ1-4; TRBD1 matches at 7 bases. Germline-derived CDR1 and CDR2 are KGHSY and FQNENV. Unmatched junction bases numbered 6, after V lost 2 bases and J lost 6 bases. This CDR3 has 15 amino acids. CDR3 coding DNA: TGTGCCAGCAGCCAAAGCGCAGGGGGATATGAAAAACTGTTTTTT. It encodes CASSQSAGGYEKLFF.

V usage is TRBV5-4 and J usage is TRBJ2-3, with D perhaps matching TRBD1 (6 bases). V dropped 0 bases and J dropped 0 bases, with 8 bases sitting between them. The CDR3 contains 15 residues. Germline V gene sequence: CDR1 SGHNT, CDR2 YYREEE (reference sequence). As DNA, the CDR3 is TGTGCCAGCAGCTTGGACAGGGTGAGCACAGATACGCAGTATTTT. This sequence encodes CASSLDRVSTDTQYF.

This chain joins TRBV30 and TRBJ1-2; 12 positions match TRBD1. The CDR3 covers 17 residues. Germline CDR1 and CDR2: GTSNPN and SVGIG (reference sequence). V trimming: 5 bases; J trimming: 6 bases; junction bases outside the gene matches: 16. The CDR3 loop is CAWYIIRDRGPSDGYTF. CDR3 nucleotides: TGTGCCTGGTATATTATCCGGGACAGGGGGCCCTCCGATGGCTACACCTTC.

V and J are TRBV6-1 and TRBJ1-1, with D unclear. Germline CDR1 MNHNS, CDR2 SASEGT. The V gene lost 10 bases and the J gene lost 0 bases, with 12 bases spanning the gap. This CDR3 has 13 amino acids. CDR3 sequence: CATFPEMNTEAFF. As DNA, the CDR3 is TGTGCCACCTTCCCCGAGATGAACACTGAAGCTTTCTTT.

This clone was observed a single time. J is TRBJ2-1 and V is TRBV18; a possible D gene is TRBD2 (5 bases). Germline V lookup: CDR1 KGHSH, CDR2 LQKENI. The CDR3 loop spans 13 amino acids. The germline V and J ends were trimmed by 6 bases and 4 bases, with 10 bases remaining between them. CDR3 sequence reads: CASSPEGYNEQFF. The CDR3 DNA is TGTGCCAGCTCCCCCGAGGGTTACAATGAGCAGTTCTTC.

This clone is a singleton in its sample. The rearrangement joins TRBV6-5 to TRBJ2-7; D is unclear. The CDR3 is 14 amino acids. Per the germline V gene, CDR1 is MNHEY and CDR2 is SVGAGI. Trimming removed 4 bases at V and 0 bases at J, with 10 bases between. CDR3 coding DNA: TGTGCCAGCAGTTCACTGGAGAGCTCCTACGAGCAGTACTTC. Its protein product is CASSSLESSYEQYF.

The chain couples TRBV5-1 to TRBJ1-2; 8 bases line up with TRBD1. J gave up 3 bases and V 4 bases, and 14 bases lay outside the gene matches. Germline CDR1 and CDR2: SGHRS and YFSETQ. CDR3 size: 17 residues. DNA for the CDR3: TGCGCCAGCAGCCCGGGGGGACAGGCCATCGGGGACTATGGCTACACCTTC. This sequence encodes CASSPGGQAIGDYGYTF.

The CDR3 is CASSYTGGEQYF. CDR3 coding DNA: TGTGCCAGCAGTTACACAGGGGGCGAGCAGTACTTC. This chain uses TRBV27 with TRBJ2-7, with 8 bases fitting TRBD1. Germline values: CDR1 MNHEY, CDR2 SMNVEV (reference sequence). V trimming: 4 bases; J trimming: 6 bases; junction bases outside the gene matches: 2. The CDR3 covers 12 residues.

This chain uses TRBV27 with TRBJ1-1; maybe TRBD1 (5 bases). Germline values: CDR1 MNHEY, CDR2 SMNVEV (reference sequence). The CDR3 runs 17 residues. V dropped 8 bases and J dropped 6 bases, with 28 bases sitting between them. The CDR3 reads CASHKKAGRLRLAEAFF. DNA for the CDR3: TGTGCCAGCCATAAGAAGGCAGGGCGGCTCCGACTCGCTGAAGCTTTCTTT.

V gene TRBV5-5 combines with J gene TRBJ2-2; no clear D gene. Trimming shortened V by 5 bases and J by 1 base, and 6 bases separated the two germline ends. This CDR3 region has 13 residues. Germline-derived CDR1 and CDR2 are SGHKS and YYEKEE (reference sequence). Here the CDR3 reads CASRLQNTGELFF. The CDR3 nucleotides read TGTGCCAGCAGGTTGCAGAACACCGGGGAGCTGTTTTTT.

The V gene is TRBV9, the J gene TRBJ1-1; perhaps TRBD1 as D (5 bases). The CDR3 is 14 residues long. Deletions cut 0 bases from V and 0 bases from J, with 6 bases between. CDR1 and CDR2 from the germline V gene are SGDLS and YYNGEE. The CDR3 spells CASSVEGVNTEAFF. The CDR3 DNA is TGTGCCAGCAGCGTAGAAGGGGTGAACACTGAAGCTTTCTTT.

This rearrangement joins TRBV6-1 to TRBJ2-2; D gene uncertain. The CDR3 sequence is 16 residues long. V was trimmed by 2 bases and J by 6 bases, leaving 16 bases between them. Germline V gene sequence: CDR1 MNHNS, CDR2 SASEGT. Here the CDR3 reads CASSEFAPYKSGELFF. CDR3 nucleotides: TGTGCCAGCAGTGAATTTGCGCCTTATAAGTCCGGGGAGCTGTTTTTT.

This clone was counted a single time. The rearrangement links TRBV6-5 to TRBJ2-5; weak D call: TRBD2 (5 bases). Trimming shortened V by 6 bases and J by 1 base, and 12 bases separated the two germline ends. From germline, CDR1 is MNHEY and CDR2 SVGAGI. CDR3 size: 14 residues. The CDR3 DNA follows: TGTGCCAGCAGCGGCGGACTGATCCAAGAGACCCAGTACTTC. Translated, it gives CASSGGLIQETQYF.

The chain has TRBV27 and TRBJ1-1, with 8 bases aligning to TRBD1. V dropped 8 bases and J dropped 0; count of bases not matched to a gene: 8. Germline V gives CDR1 MNHEY, CDR2 SMNVEV (reference sequence). The CDR3 sequence is 15 residues long. The CDR3 is CASGRQGQMNTEAFF. CDR3 coding DNA: TGTGCCAGCGGCCGACAGGGGCAGATGAACACTGAAGCTTTCTTT.

The chain combines TRBV7-2 with TRBJ2-1; 9 bases line up with TRBD1. The length of the CDR3 is 14 residues. V lost 5 bases and J lost 9; bases outside the gene matches: 8. CDR1 and CDR2 (germline): SGHTA, FQGNSA. The CDR3: CASSRTGVTGEQFF. The DNA for the CDR3 is TGTGCCAGCAGCAGGACAGGGGTTACGGGTGAGCAGTTCTTC.

The chain uses TRBV5-4 and TRBJ1-1; possible D gene TRBD1, 6 bases. Trimming left V 3 bases short and J 4 bases short, with 13 bases between. This CDR3 comprises 14 residues. Germline V gene lookup returns CDR1 SGHNT and CDR2 YYREEE (reference sequence). The CDR3 is CASSSEGGGTEAFF. Written as DNA, the CDR3 is TGTGCCAGCAGCTCCGAAGGGGGTGGCACTGAAGCTTTCTTT.

The chain recombines TRBV5-1 with TRBJ1-6, with D perhaps TRBD1 (5 bases). The CDR3 runs 14 residues. Trimming took off 7 bases at V and 4 bases at J, with 12 bases between the two ends. Germline V gene data show CDR1 as SGHRS and CDR2 as YFSETQ. CDR3 in DNA: TGCGCCAGCGGAACCGGGGGGTATAATTCACCCCTCCACTTT. This encodes CASGTGGYNSPLHF.

This clone was counted once. This chain joins TRBV19 and TRBJ1-6; a possible D gene is TRBD1 (5 bases). V lost 6 bases, J lost 7 bases, and 10 bases lay in between. Looked up from germline, CDR1 is LNHDA and CDR2 is SQIVND (reference sequence). The CDR3 contains 13 residues. The CDR3 DNA follows: TGTGCCAGTAGGGGACGGGAGAATTCACCCCTCCACTTT. It encodes CASRGRENSPLHF.

Only one count was recorded for this clone. This chain links TRBV5-1 with TRBJ2-7; 7 nucleotides match TRBD2. Trimming took 4 bases from V and 6 from J; bases not matched to a gene: 13. Germline V lookup: CDR1 SGHRS, CDR2 YFSETQ. The CDR3 has 15 amino acids. The CDR3 loop is CASSLAGTNEGEQYF. The CDR3, as DNA: TGCGCCAGCAGCCTGGCCGGGACTAACGAGGGCGAGCAGTACTTC.

The chain recombines TRBV27 with TRBJ1-1, with D perhaps matching TRBD1 (5 bases). This CDR3 is 19 amino acids long. CDR1 and CDR2 from the germline V gene are MNHEY and SMNVEV (reference sequence). V shed 3 bases and J shed 0 bases, with 23 bases lying between them. This CDR3 reads CASSFLVQGGIPMNTEAFF. CDR3 in DNA: TGTGCCAGCAGTTTTTTAGTGCAGGGTGGGATTCCCATGAACACTGAAGCTTTCTTT.

The chain recombines TRBV6-5 with TRBJ2-3; 7 bases are a match to TRBD2. The CDR3 is 12 residues long. V lost 5 bases, J lost 9 bases, and 5 bases stayed unmatched. Germline CDR1 reads MNHEY; CDR2 reads SVGAGI. The CDR3 DNA follows: TGTGCCAGCAGTCCCCAGCGGGGCACGCAGTATTTT. Translating gives CASSPQRGTQYF.

The genes are TRBV5-8 and TRBJ1-5; unclear D gene. Between the trimmed V and J ends, which lost 2 bases and 4 bases, there was a span of 13 bases. Germline loops: CDR1 SGHTS, CDR2 YDEGEE. This CDR3 spans 15 amino acids. The CDR3 region has the DNA TGTGCCAGCAGCTTCGGATCTCTGCGGAATCAGCCCCAGCATTTT. Translated: CASSFGSLRNQPQHF.

The rearrangement joins TRBV6-5 to TRBJ2-7, with 7 nucleotides matching TRBD2. J lost 10 bases, V lost 5 bases, and 8 bases had no gene match. The CDR3 extends over 12 amino acids. Germline values: CDR1 MNHEY, CDR2 SVGAGI. The CDR3 region has the DNA TGTGCCAGCAGTCCCCAGCGGGGCTTTCAGTACTTC. It yields the protein CASSPQRGFQYF.

The sample holds one count of this clone. The CDR3 region is CASSLSGGLYNEQFF. CDR3 nucleotide sequence: TGTGCCAGCAGCTTATCCGGGGGGCTGTACAATGAGCAGTTCTTC. This chain uses TRBV7-3 with TRBJ2-1; TRBD2 might be the D (7 bases). The CDR3 loop spans 15 amino acids. From germline, CDR1 is SGHTA and CDR2 FQGTGA. Trimming shortened V by 2 bases and J by 4 bases, and 12 bases separated the two germline ends.

This chain links TRBV13 with TRBJ1-3; no clear D. The CDR3 has 14 amino acids. The ends were cut back, 0 bases at V and 3 bases at J, with 6 bases in the middle. Germline V gene sequence: CDR1 PRHDT, CDR2 FYEKMQ (reference sequence). The DNA of the CDR3 is TGTGCCAGCAGCTTAGGGGGCCTTGGAAACACCATATATTTT. It specifies CASSLGGLGNTIYF.